The 20 T cell receptor beta chains listed next were all sequenced from one sample in a study of shared clonotypes between healthy human individuals. Repertoires were generated with immunoSEQ multiplex PCR, while TCRdb's copy carries only in-frame clones and drops some. The sample lists some 600,000 clones, 95% to 97% seen once, with about 0.12% in the top ten. Terminally differentiated effector memory CD45RA+ cells were left out of the naive CD8 fraction, which was CD45RO-negative and positively selected for CCR7. The material sequenced was naive CD8+ T cells sorted from blood. The receptors stem from a woman in her 30s in good health.

This chain uses TRBV5-5 with TRBJ2-7; either TRBD1 or TRBD2 may supply D (5 bases each). V was cut by 5 bases and J by 3 bases, with 12 bases left in between. The CDR3 length is 13 residues. CDR1 is SGHKS, CDR2 YYEKEE, per germline (reference sequence). The CDR3 sequence is CASRSGTDYEQYF. CDR3 bases: TGTGCCAGCAGGTCCGGGACGGACTACGAGCAGTACTTC.

This CDR3 is CASSPTWTGASYEQYF. CDR3 coding DNA: TGTGCCAGCAGCCCTACCTGGACAGGGGCCTCCTACGAGCAGTACTTC. The chain employs TRBV28 and TRBJ2-7; 9 nucleotides align to TRBD1. CDR1 and CDR2 from the germline V gene are MDHEN and SYDVKM. The CDR3 is 16 amino acids. After removal of 6 bases from V and 0 bases from J, the junction contained 9 bases not matched to a gene.

Remarks on this clone: Other DNA sequences in the same sample also yield this CDR3. This chain joins TRBV7-9 and TRBJ2-7; no clear D gene. CDR1 and CDR2 from the germline V gene are SEHNR and FQNEAQ (reference sequence). The CDR3 extends over 12 amino acids. With 2 bases removed from V and 0 bases from J, the gap between germline ends came to 2 bases. The CDR3 region is CASSLSSYEQYF. CDR3 DNA sequence: TGTGCCAGCAGCTTATCCTCCTACGAGCAGTACTTC.

As DNA, the CDR3 is TGCGCCAGCAGTGAGTCGACGACCGGGTGGGGCTACACCTTC. As protein: CASSESTTGWGYTF. The rearrangement joins TRBV10-1 to TRBJ1-2; D uncertain. The CDR3 is 14 residues long. Germline V gives CDR1 WNHNN, CDR2 SYGVQD (reference sequence). The V and J ends lost 0 bases and 8 bases respectively, with 13 bases between them.

This clone has only one observation. This chain links TRBV2 with TRBJ2-1, with D possibly TRBD1 on 7 matching bases. Germline V gene sequence: CDR1 SNHLY, CDR2 FYNNEI. Deletions cut 4 bases from V and 1 base from J, with 17 bases between. The CDR3 totals 17 residues. CDR3 sequence: CASSGQGRRVSYNEQFF. The CDR3 nucleotides are TGTGCCAGCAGTGGACAGGGAAGGAGGGTATCCTACAATGAGCAGTTCTTC.

The chain joins TRBV7-9 to TRBJ2-7; D possibly corresponds to TRBD2 (5 bases). V lost 4 bases and J lost 3, with 16 bases in between. The germline V gene encodes CDR1 SEHNR and CDR2 FQNEAQ (reference sequence). The CDR3 sequence is 15 residues long. CDR3 DNA sequence: TGTGCCAGCAGCTCCCTCGGCCCCGGGGTCTACGAGCAGTACTTC. Translating gives CASSSLGPGVYEQYF.

The V and J genes are TRBV19 and TRBJ1-6; D unclear. Germline lookup yields CDR1 LNHDA and CDR2 SQIVND (reference sequence). V lost 9 bases to trimming and J lost 6 bases, with 9 bases between them. This CDR3 has 12 amino acids. The CDR3 coding sequence is TGTGCCAGCACAGTAGGTAATTCACCCCTCCACTTT. Amino acid sequence: CASTVGNSPLHF.

This clone appeared a few times. The genes are TRBV28 and TRBJ1-5, with D unclear. Trimming cost V 1 base and J 3 bases, with 7 bases left between them. Germline CDR1 reads MDHEN; CDR2 reads SYDVKM. The CDR3 is 14 amino acids. DNA for the CDR3: TGTGCCAGCAGTTTATACAGCCTCAATCAGCCCCAGCATTTT. Protein sequence: CASSLYSLNQPQHF.

This chain connects TRBV30 to TRBJ2-3; 9 bases agree with TRBD1. Unmatched junction bases numbered 4, after V lost 7 bases and J lost 5 bases. The CDR3 is 12 residues long. Germline CDR1 GTSNPN, CDR2 SVGIG (reference sequence). The DNA of the CDR3 is TGTGCCTTACAGGGGGCAGGAGATACGCAGTATTTT. Translating it yields CALQGAGDTQYF.

The chain links TRBV29-1 to TRBJ2-3; perhaps D is TRBD1 or TRBD2 (6 bases each). The CDR3 runs to 15 residues. Germline V lookup: CDR1 SQVTM, CDR2 ANQGSEA. The V end was cut by 0 bases, the J end by 5 bases, with 15 bases between. The CDR3 here is CSVEDPGEVEDTQYF. The CDR3 bases are TGCAGCGTTGAAGATCCAGGGGAGGTCGAAGATACGCAGTATTTT.

Points on this clone: Other DNA sequences in this sample translate to the same CDR3. The rearrangement uses TRBV27 and TRBJ1-1; a weak D match, TRBD1 (5 bases). Trimming removed 3 bases at V and 5 bases at J, with 13 bases between. Per germline, CDR1 MNHEY and CDR2 SMNVEV (reference sequence). The CDR3 runs to 14 residues. The CDR3 protein is CASSLGQVGTEAFF. CDR3 coding DNA: TGTGCCAGCAGTTTGGGGCAAGTGGGGACTGAAGCTTTCTTT.

The chain uses TRBV25-1 and TRBJ1-4; possible D gene TRBD1, 5 bases. CDR1 is MGHDK, CDR2 SYGVNS, per germline. V was trimmed by 1 base and J by 1 base, leaving 10 bases between them. The CDR3 runs 16 residues. DNA for the CDR3: TGTGCCAGCAGTGAATTGGGGGAGGGAACTAATGAAAAACTGTTTTTT. This codes for CASSELGEGTNEKLFF.

This clone has only one observation. This chain connects TRBV27 to TRBJ2-7, with 13 bases fitting TRBD2. The J segment lost 4 bases and the V segment lost 4 bases, leaving 4 bases of the junction unmatched. CDR3 length: 15 residues. In germline, CDR1 is MNHEY, CDR2 SMNVEV (reference sequence). For the CDR3, the DNA is TGTGCCAGCAGTTCGTGGACTAGCGGGAGATACGAGCAGTACTTC. This codes for CASSSWTSGRYEQYF.

J is TRBJ2-1 and V is TRBV6-1; D call uncertain. Germline V lookup: CDR1 MNHNS, CDR2 SASEGT. The V and J ends lost 2 bases and 5 bases respectively, with 16 bases between them. The CDR3 consists of 16 residues. The CDR3, as DNA: TGTGCCAGCAGTGAACGTTCCCGAGACAACCACAATGAGCAGTTCTTC. This translates into CASSERSRDNHNEQFF.

The chain is built from TRBV6-4 and TRBJ2-3, with TRBD1 matching over 9 bases. This CDR3 has 17 amino acids. Per germline, CDR1 MRHNA and CDR2 SNTAGT. J gave up 2 bases and V 1 base, and 7 bases lay outside the gene matches. CDR3 region: CASSDLPGTGYTDTQYF. CDR3 DNA sequence: TGTGCCAGCAGTGACTTGCCCGGGACAGGGTACACAGATACGCAGTATTTT.

The CDR3 coding sequence is TGCGCCAGCAGACAGGGCAGTACAGATACGCAGTATTTT. Translated: CASRQGSTDTQYF. J is TRBJ2-3 and V is TRBV4-1; D perhaps matches TRBD1 (6 bases). The ends were cut back, 6 bases at V and 3 bases at J, with 10 bases in the middle. This CDR3 has 13 residues. Germline CDR1 MGHRA, CDR2 YSYEKL.

The table lists this clone with a count of one. CDR3 coding DNA: TGTGCCAGCAGTTTATTAGCGGGAGTCGCAGATGAGCAGTTCTTC. It codes for CASSLLAGVADEQFF. V usage is TRBV27 and J usage is TRBJ2-1; 9 bases match TRBD2. V was pared by 1 base and J by 8 bases, with 6 bases of the junction left unmatched. Per germline, CDR1 MNHEY and CDR2 SMNVEV (reference sequence). The CDR3 runs to 15 residues.

This chain connects TRBV4-2 to TRBJ2-1; 9 bases agree with TRBD2. CDR1 is LGHNA and CDR2 is YNFKEQ in the germline V gene. The CDR3 loop spans 16 amino acids. V lost 1 base, J lost 9 bases, and 10 bases stayed unmatched. The CDR3, as DNA: TGTGCCAGCAGCCAAGTTAGCGGGAGTGTAGTCAGTGAGCAGTTCTTC. Translation: CASSQVSGSVVSEQFF.

V and J are TRBV5-5 and TRBJ2-2; 7 bases map to TRBD1. Germline trimming cut 1 base from V and 5 bases from J; bases unmatched to any gene: 11. Per the germline V gene, CDR1 is SGHKS and CDR2 is YYEKEE (reference sequence). This CDR3 has 17 amino acids. The CDR3 bases are TGTGCCAGCAGCTTGTTTGTCAGGGGGTTTTATACCGGGGAGCTGTTTTTT. As protein: CASSLFVRGFYTGELFF. Full variable domain (missing parts from reference TRBV5-5 and TRBJ2-2): DAGVTQSPTHLIKTRGQQVTLRCSPISGHKSVSWYQQVLGQGPQFIFQYYEKEERGRGNFPDRFSARQFPNYSSELNVNALLLGDSALYLCASSLFVRGFYTGELFFGEGSRLTVL.

CDR3 region: CASSFQADQETQYF. The CDR3 bases are TGTGCCAGCAGTTTTCAGGCGGACCAAGAGACCCAGTACTTC. The gene calls are TRBV27 and TRBJ2-5; no firm D call. V lost 3 bases and J lost 0, with 8 bases in between. The CDR3 totals 14 residues. The germline V gene encodes CDR1 MNHEY and CDR2 SMNVEV (reference sequence).